Listed below are T cell receptor beta chains from one sample, sequenced in a study of glioma-infiltrating T cells after dendritic cell vaccination. Assay: immunoSEQ multiplex PCR; the TCRdb copy retains only in-frame clones and omits some. The table records roughly 62,000 clones, roughly 83% of them present only once. This specimen was blood, taken after dendritic cell vaccination. Every receptor here comes from a human donor with glioblastoma. Both conserved end residues are part of each CDR3. Fields, in order: CDR3 protein, CDR3 DNA, V gene, D gene, J gene, clone size. D genes are given only for firm matches. A clone size is listed for some rows: how often the clone was seen (once, few, many), or a class if it is expanded.

CDR3aa: CASSLVELPGQSYEQYF
CDR3nt: TGCGCCAGCAGCTTGGTGGAACTACCGGGACAATCCTACGAGCAGTACTTC
v_gene: TRBV5-1
d_gene: .
j_gene: TRBJ2-7
abundance: .

CDR3aa: CASGPGHVSGNTIYF
CDR3nt: TGTGCTAGTGGCCCGGGACACGTCTCTGGAAACACCATATATTTT
v_gene: TRBV12-5
d_gene: .
j_gene: TRBJ1-3
abundance: medium-sized

CDR3aa: CASSQRTGNTGELFF
CDR3nt: TGCGCCAGCAGCCAACGGACAGGGAACACCGGGGAGCTGTTTTTT
v_gene: TRBV4-1
d_gene: TRBD1
j_gene: TRBJ2-2
abundance: .

CDR3aa: CASSIPLGAVAANQPQHF
CDR3nt: TGTGCCAGTAGTATACCGCTGGGGGCGGTGGCCGCCAATCAGCCCCAGCATTTT
v_gene: TRBV19
d_gene: .
j_gene: TRBJ1-5
abundance: .

CDR3aa: CASSPSPGRHGPGYTF
CDR3nt: TGTGCCAGCAGCCCAAGTCCAGGGCGCCACGGGCCAGGCTACACCTTC
v_gene: TRBV7-2
d_gene: .
j_gene: TRBJ1-2
abundance: .

CDR3aa: CASSHAVGGVGTDTQYF
CDR3nt: TGCGCCAGCAGCCACGCCGTCGGCGGGGTTGGCACAGATACGCAGTATTTT
v_gene: TRBV4-1
d_gene: .
j_gene: TRBJ2-3
abundance: .

CDR3aa: CASSLETGPRTDTQYF
CDR3nt: TGCGCCAGCAGCTTGGAGACAGGTCCTCGCACAGATACGCAGTATTTT
v_gene: TRBV5-1
d_gene: .
j_gene: TRBJ2-3
abundance: once

CDR3aa: CASTFSQTGDTIYF
CDR3nt: TGTGCCAGCACCTTCTCGCAAACGGGTGACACCATATATTTT
v_gene: TRBV9
d_gene: .
j_gene: TRBJ1-3
abundance: .

CDR3aa: CASSHSGVTGELFF
CDR3nt: TGCGCCAGCAGCCACTCCGGGGTCACCGGGGAGCTGTTTTTT
v_gene: TRBV4-1
d_gene: .
j_gene: TRBJ2-2
abundance: few

CDR3aa: CASSKGHQESF
CDR3nt: TGTGCCAGCAGCAAAGGACACCAGGAGTCCTTC
v_gene: TRBV11-3
d_gene: .
j_gene: TRBJ2-7
abundance: .

CDR3aa: CASSVTSGPQIANEQFF
CDR3nt: TGTGCCAGCAGCGTGACGTCGGGTCCACAAATTGCGAATGAGCAGTTCTTC
v_gene: TRBV9
d_gene: .
j_gene: TRBJ2-1
abundance: .

CDR3aa: CASRGIAAGEQYF
CDR3nt: TGTGCCAGTAGAGGAATTGCAGCCGGGGAGCAGTACTTC
v_gene: TRBV19
d_gene: .
j_gene: TRBJ2-7
abundance: .

CDR3aa: CATRDSYEQYF
CDR3nt: TGTGCCACCCGGGACAGTTACGAGCAGTACTTC
v_gene: TRBV19
d_gene: TRBD1
j_gene: TRBJ2-7
abundance: once

CDR3aa: CASSLGLAGLGGTQYF
CDR3nt: TGTGCCAGCAGCCTGGGACTAGCGGGGCTCGGGGGTACGCAGTATTTT
v_gene: TRBV7-2
d_gene: TRBD2
j_gene: TRBJ2-3
abundance: .

CDR3aa: CASSLAATNEKLFF
CDR3nt: TGCGCCAGCAGCTTGGCGGCAACTAATGAAAAACTGTTTTTT
v_gene: TRBV5-1
d_gene: .
j_gene: TRBJ1-4
abundance: .

CDR3aa: CSVRAGQGGTEAFF
CDR3nt: TGCAGCGTGAGGGCCGGACAGGGAGGCACTGAAGCTTTCTTT
v_gene: TRBV29-1
d_gene: TRBD1
j_gene: TRBJ1-1
abundance: .

CDR3aa: CASSYRLAGYNEQFF
CDR3nt: TGTGCCAGCAGTTACAGACTAGCGGGCTACAATGAGCAGTTCTTC
v_gene: TRBV6-5
d_gene: TRBD2
j_gene: TRBJ2-1
abundance: once

CDR3aa: CASSQRGGSEQYF
CDR3nt: TGTGCCAGCAGCCAGCGGGGGGGAAGCGAGCAGTACTTC
v_gene: TRBV7-2
d_gene: TRBD2
j_gene: TRBJ2-7
abundance: .

CDR3aa: CASTPRTSGYEQYF
CDR3nt: TGTGCCAGCACCCCTCGGACTAGCGGGTACGAGCAGTACTTC
v_gene: TRBV2
d_gene: TRBD2
j_gene: TRBJ2-7
abundance: .

CDR3aa: CASSRAAEGYEQYF
CDR3nt: TGTGCCAGCAGTAGAGCCGCGGAGGGCTACGAGCAGTACTTC
v_gene: TRBV6-5
d_gene: .
j_gene: TRBJ2-7
abundance: .

CDR3aa: CASSLEASLEGNEQFF
CDR3nt: TGCGCCAGCAGCTTGGAGGCATCCCTGGAGGGCAATGAGCAGTTCTTC
v_gene: TRBV5-1
d_gene: .
j_gene: TRBJ2-1
abundance: .

CDR3aa: CASSQGLGPGELFF
CDR3nt: TGCGCCAGCAGCCAAGGGTTGGGCCCCGGGGAGCTGTTTTTT
v_gene: TRBV4-1
d_gene: .
j_gene: TRBJ2-2
abundance: .

CDR3aa: CASSLDAQGTLGTQYF
CDR3nt: TGCGCCAGCAGCTTGGATGCCCAGGGGACGCTGGGGACCCAGTACTTC
v_gene: TRBV5-1
d_gene: .
j_gene: TRBJ2-5
abundance: .

CDR3aa: CASSFTGNDSPLHF
CDR3nt: TGTGCCAGCAGTTTTACAGGGAACGATTCACCCCTCCACTTT
v_gene: TRBV6-5
d_gene: .
j_gene: TRBJ1-6
abundance: .

CDR3aa: CASSYRRVYNYGYTF
CDR3nt: TGTGCCAGCAGTTATAGAAGAGTATATAACTATGGCTACACCTTC
v_gene: TRBV6-5
d_gene: .
j_gene: TRBJ1-2
abundance: .

CDR3aa: CSVESPWTDTQYF
CDR3nt: TGCAGCGTTGAAAGCCCCTGGACAGATACGCAGTATTTT
v_gene: TRBV29-1
d_gene: .
j_gene: TRBJ2-3
abundance: .

CDR3aa: CASSQGHREGGYEQYF
CDR3nt: TGTGCCAGCAGCCAAGGCCACAGGGAAGGTGGATACGAGCAGTACTTC
v_gene: TRBV14
d_gene: .
j_gene: TRBJ2-7
abundance: .

CDR3aa: CASSIWARADGYTF
CDR3nt: TGTGCCAGTAGTATTTGGGCCAGGGCGGATGGCTACACCTTC
v_gene: TRBV19
d_gene: .
j_gene: TRBJ1-2
abundance: once

CDR3aa: CASTSGTTGGSPLHF
CDR3nt: TGTGCCAGCACCTCCGGGACAACTGGAGGTTCACCCCTCCACTTT
v_gene: TRBV11-3
d_gene: .
j_gene: TRBJ1-6
abundance: .

CDR3aa: CASSWRDREMSYEQYF
CDR3nt: TGCGCCAGCAGCTGGAGGGACAGGGAAATGAGCTACGAGCAGTACTTC
v_gene: TRBV5-1
d_gene: TRBD1
j_gene: TRBJ2-7
abundance: .

CDR3aa: CASSSRGREGNTIYF
CDR3nt: TGTGCCAGCAGTTCCAGGGGGCGAGAAGGAAACACCATATATTTT
v_gene: TRBV28
d_gene: TRBD1
j_gene: TRBJ1-3
abundance: once

CDR3aa: CASSDRGGPSYEQYF
CDR3nt: TGCGCCAGCAGTGATAGAGGGGGACCCTCCTACGAGCAGTACTTC
v_gene: TRBV10-2
d_gene: .
j_gene: TRBJ2-7
abundance: .

CDR3aa: CASSLGPVDEQYF
CDR3nt: TGTGCTAGCAGCTTAGGGCCAGTCGACGAGCAGTACTTC
v_gene: TRBV7-7
d_gene: .
j_gene: TRBJ2-7
abundance: .

CDR3aa: CASSFQLTHHYEQYF
CDR3nt: TGTGCCAGCAGCTTCCAACTTACCCATCACTACGAGCAGTACTTC
v_gene: TRBV5-4
d_gene: .
j_gene: TRBJ2-7
abundance: once

CDR3aa: CASSVRGITSTDTQYF
CDR3nt: TGTGCCAGCAGCGTGCGGGGCATTACTAGCACAGATACGCAGTATTTT
v_gene: TRBV9
d_gene: .
j_gene: TRBJ2-3
abundance: .

CDR3aa: CASSPPGTGLNTEAFF
CDR3nt: TGTGCCAGCAGCCCCCCCGGGACAGGATTGAACACTGAAGCTTTCTTT
v_gene: TRBV28
d_gene: TRBD1
j_gene: TRBJ1-1
abundance: .

CDR3aa: CASRDSDAVNQPQHF
CDR3nt: TGTGCCAGCAGGGACAGCGACGCTGTAAATCAGCCCCAGCATTTT
v_gene: TRBV2
d_gene: .
j_gene: TRBJ1-5
abundance: .

CDR3aa: CASSEAVSAGVPPNEQFF
CDR3nt: TGTGCCAGCAGTGAAGCGGTCTCAGCGGGGGTTCCTCCCAATGAGCAGTTCTTC
v_gene: TRBV2
d_gene: TRBD2
j_gene: TRBJ2-1
abundance: .

CDR3aa: CASSSSTGYNEQFF
CDR3nt: TGTGCCAGCAGTTCCTCTACAGGGTACAATGAGCAGTTCTTC
v_gene: TRBV7-9
d_gene: .
j_gene: TRBJ2-1
abundance: once

CDR3aa: CASSLAGRNEQFF
CDR3nt: TGCGCCAGCAGCTTGGCGGGGAGGAATGAGCAGTTCTTC
v_gene: TRBV5-1
d_gene: .
j_gene: TRBJ2-1
abundance: .

CDR3aa: CASSFDSSYNEQFF
CDR3nt: TGTGCCAGCAGCTTCGACAGCTCCTACAATGAGCAGTTCTTC
v_gene: TRBV11-2
d_gene: .
j_gene: TRBJ2-1
abundance: once

CDR3aa: CACQPSRETQYF
CDR3nt: TGTGCCTGCCAGCCTTCTAGAGAGACCCAGTACTTC
v_gene: TRBV30
d_gene: .
j_gene: TRBJ2-5
abundance: .

CDR3aa: CASTPAGETFTGELFF
CDR3nt: TGTGCCAGCACCCCGGCAGGGGAAACCTTCACCGGGGAGCTGTTTTTT
v_gene: TRBV13
d_gene: .
j_gene: TRBJ2-2
abundance: .

CDR3aa: CASRIRGLSNQPQHF
CDR3nt: TGTGCCAGTAGGATAAGGGGCCTGAGCAATCAGCCCCAGCATTTT
v_gene: TRBV19
d_gene: .
j_gene: TRBJ1-5
abundance: .

CDR3aa: CASSAGLAGGNEQFF
CDR3nt: TGTGCCAGCAGCGCGGGACTAGCGGGGGGTAATGAGCAGTTCTTC
v_gene: TRBV5-4
d_gene: TRBD2
j_gene: TRBJ2-1
abundance: .

CDR3aa: CAWRKGYGYTF
CDR3nt: TGTGCCTGGAGGAAGGGGTATGGCTACACCTTC
v_gene: TRBV30
d_gene: .
j_gene: TRBJ1-2
abundance: .

CDR3aa: CASSHLLTRQMNTEAFF
CDR3nt: TGCGCCAGCAGCCATTTACTTACCAGACAGATGAACACTGAAGCTTTCTTT
v_gene: TRBV4-1
d_gene: .
j_gene: TRBJ1-1
abundance: .

CDR3aa: CASSRGQEIPYEQYF
CDR3nt: TGTGCCAGCAGCAGAGGACAGGAAATACCCTACGAGCAGTACTTC
v_gene: TRBV5-4
d_gene: TRBD1
j_gene: TRBJ2-7
abundance: .

CDR3aa: CASTLIAGGPVEQYF
CDR3nt: TGTGCCAGCACCCTAATAGCGGGGGGCCCCGTGGAGCAGTACTTC
v_gene: TRBV6-1
d_gene: TRBD2
j_gene: TRBJ2-7
abundance: .

CDR3aa: CASSPGGLTGELFF
CDR3nt: TGTGCCAGCAGCCCAGGGGGGCTCACCGGGGAGCTGTTTTTT
v_gene: TRBV7-9
d_gene: .
j_gene: TRBJ2-2
abundance: .

CDR3aa: CASSNDRRSAWETQYF
CDR3nt: TGTGCCAGCAGCAATGACCGGAGATCGGCCTGGGAGACCCAGTACTTC
v_gene: TRBV5-6
d_gene: .
j_gene: TRBJ2-5
abundance: few

CDR3aa: CASSKGQGGYNEQFF
CDR3nt: TGTGCCAGCAGCAAAGGGCAGGGGGGATACAATGAGCAGTTCTTC
v_gene: TRBV6-6
d_gene: .
j_gene: TRBJ2-1
abundance: .

CDR3aa: CASSPTAGPRGQPQHF
CDR3nt: TGCGCCAGCAGCCCCACCGCCGGGCCAAGGGGACAGCCCCAGCATTTT
v_gene: TRBV4-1
d_gene: .
j_gene: TRBJ1-5
abundance: once

CDR3aa: CSVGQGLRTEAFF
CDR3nt: TGCAGCGTGGGACAGGGGTTGCGGACTGAAGCTTTCTTT
v_gene: TRBV29-1
d_gene: TRBD1
j_gene: TRBJ1-1
abundance: .